These 32 T cell receptor beta chains share one sample of origin, sequenced in a study of OX40 agonist ivuxolimab in advanced cancers. The protocol was immunoSEQ multiplex PCR, while the TCRdb copy is restricted to in-frame clones and leaves out a portion. In the table there are roughly 70,000 clones, approximately 85% of which are singletons. The material sequenced was CD4+ or CD8+ T cells sorted from blood, taken in a trial of the OX40 agonist ivuxolimab. Source of these receptors: an adult with an advanced solid tumor such as melanoma, head and neck, liver or kidney cancer.

The chain links TRBV30 to TRBJ1-5; weak D call: TRBD1 (5 bases). Trimming left V 3 bases short and J 11 bases short, with 20 bases between. The CDR3 totals 14 residues. Germline CDR1 GTSNPN, CDR2 SVGIG (reference sequence). The CDR3 reads CAWRRAGNSMAQHF. The CDR3 DNA follows: TGTGCCTGGAGAAGGGCAGGGAATTCCATGGCCCAGCATTTT.

The chain's CDR3 is CASSPGGAHFKNIQYF. For the CDR3, the DNA is TGTGCCAGCAGCCCCGGGGGCGCGCACTTTAAAAACATTCAGTACTTC. The chain uses TRBV9 and TRBJ2-4; either TRBD1 or TRBD2 may supply D (6 bases each). The V end lost 4 bases, the J end lost 4 bases, and 18 bases lay between the germline ends. CDR3 length equals 16 residues. CDR1 and CDR2 from the germline V gene are SGDLS and YYNGEE.

The J gene is TRBJ1-5, the V gene TRBV6-5; the match to TRBD1 covers 7 bases. The V and J ends lost 6 bases and 4 bases, in that order; junction bases with no gene match: 9. CDR1 is MNHEY and CDR2 is SVGAGI in the germline V gene. The CDR3 runs to 15 residues. CDR3 in DNA: TGTGCCAGCAGCAGACAGGGCGGGAGAAATCAGCCCCAGCATTTT. It encodes CASSRQGGRNQPQHF.

V is TRBV15 and J is TRBJ2-3, with a possible D match to TRBD1 (6 bases). The CDR3 is made up of 14 amino acids. Per germline, CDR1 LNHNV and CDR2 YYDKDF (reference sequence). Trimming cost V 5 bases and J 4 bases, with 13 bases left between them. CDR3 sequence: CATSGGQLSDTQYF. The CDR3 coding sequence is TGTGCCACCAGCGGAGGACAGCTGTCAGATACGCAGTATTTT.

This rearrangement joins TRBV2 to TRBJ1-3, with 7 bases fitting TRBD1. Looked up from germline, CDR1 is SNHLY and CDR2 is FYNNEI. J gave up 1 base and V 5 bases, and 8 bases lay outside the gene matches. The CDR3 spans 16 residues. The CDR3 is CASSNMDRLSGNTIYF. The CDR3 DNA follows: TGTGCCAGCAGTAACATGGACAGGCTGTCTGGAAACACCATATATTTT.

The chain links TRBV6-6 to TRBJ2-7; TRBD1 agrees at 7 bases. Germline-derived CDR1 and CDR2 are MNHNY and SVGAGI (reference sequence). The J segment lost 6 bases and the V segment lost 2 bases, leaving 7 bases of the junction unmatched. This CDR3 comprises 14 residues. DNA for the CDR3: TGTGCCAGCAGTTACAGACAGGGAAATATCGAGCAGTACTTC. Amino acids: CASSYRQGNIEQYF.

The V gene is TRBV1, the J gene TRBJ1-6. TRBV1 is termed a pseudogene. CDR3 size: 16 residues. The CDR3 bases are TGCACCAGCAGCCAGGACCAAGGGACTTATAATTCACCCCTCCACTTT. As protein: CTSSQDQGTYNSPLHF.

The chain joins TRBV14 to TRBJ1-4, with D perhaps matching TRBD1 (5 bases). V shed 6 bases and J shed 3 bases, with 8 bases lying between them. This CDR3 region has 13 residues. Germline V gives CDR1 SGHDN, CDR2 FVKESK. CDR3 loop: CASSGGPNEKLFF. The CDR3 nucleotides are TGTGCCAGCAGTGGGGGTCCTAATGAAAAACTGTTTTTT.

DNA of the CDR3: TGTGCCAGCAGCGGGGGGGGCCTTTCACCCCTCCACTTT. Translated: CASSGGGLSPLHF. The chain employs TRBV6-6 and TRBJ1-6, with D possibly matching TRBD1 (6 bases). Germline-derived CDR1 and CDR2 are MNHNY and SVGAGI (reference sequence). The CDR3 consists of 13 residues. Trimming took 6 bases from V and 9 from J, leaving 12 bases between them.

J is TRBJ1-1 and V is TRBV6-1; D gene ambiguous. The CDR3 totals 11 residues. With 10 bases removed from V and 1 base from J, the gap between germline ends came to 7 bases. The germline gives CDR1 MNHNS, CDR2 SASEGT. The CDR3 DNA sequence: TGTGCCACCAAGAAGAACACTGAAGCTTTCTTT. Its translation is CATKKNTEAFF.

This sequence joins TRBV5-6 and TRBJ1-5; no clear D. This CDR3 is 14 amino acids long. Germline CDR1 is SGHDT and CDR2 is YYEEEE. The germline V and J ends were trimmed by 1 base and 0 bases, with 5 bases remaining between them. CDR3 in DNA: TGTGCCAGCAGCTTGTTAAATAGCAATCAGCCCCAGCATTTT. Amino acid sequence: CASSLLNSNQPQHF.

The chain carries TRBV29-1 and TRBJ2-3; D is perhaps TRBD1 (6 bases). Trimming removed 6 bases at V and 4 bases at J, with 11 bases between. The CDR3 totals 12 residues. The germline gives CDR1 SQVTM, CDR2 ANQGSEA. The CDR3 sequence is CSVRDIADTQYF. The CDR3 DNA reads TGCAGCGTCCGGGACATTGCAGATACGCAGTATTTT.

This clone is a singleton in its sample. This chain joins TRBV28 and TRBJ1-3, with 7 positions matching TRBD1. With 6 bases clipped from V and 0 bases from J, the junction kept 11 bases outside the gene matches. CDR3 length: 17 amino acids. Looked up from germline, CDR1 is MDHEN and CDR2 is SYDVKM. CDR3 sequence (DNA): TGTGCCAGCAGGTCTAACAGGGGAAAGGGCTCTGGAAACACCATATATTTT. This codes for CASRSNRGKGSGNTIYF.

The sample holds a few counts of this clone. This sequence joins TRBV11-1 and TRBJ2-2; TRBD2 matches 8 bases. Per the germline V gene, CDR1 is SGHAT and CDR2 is FQDESV (reference sequence). Germline trimming cut 5 bases from V and 7 bases from J; bases unmatched to any gene: 9. This CDR3 has 15 amino acids. CDR3 loop: CASSKPGLAGGELFF. CDR3 nucleotides: TGTGCCAGCAGCAAACCTGGACTAGCCGGCGGGGAGCTGTTTTTT.

The J gene is TRBJ1-1, the V gene TRBV18; tentative D call: TRBD1 (5 bases). The germline V gene encodes CDR1 KGHSH and CDR2 LQKENI. There are 15 residues in the CDR3. V dropped 3 bases and J dropped 1 base, with 12 bases sitting between them. The CDR3, as DNA: TGTGCCAGCTCACCCCCCGGGACGGGGAACACTGAAGCTTTCTTT. Amino acid sequence: CASSPPGTGNTEAFF. Complete variable domain (other parts from reference TRBV18 and TRBJ1-1): NAGVMQNPRHLVRRRGQEARLRCSPMKGHSHVYWYRQLPEEGLKFMVYLQKENIIDESGMPKERFSAEFPKEGPSILRIQQVVRGDSAAYFCASSPPGTGNTEAFFGQGTRLTVV.

This sequence joins TRBV28 and TRBJ1-5; TRBD1 is a possible D gene (5 bases). The CDR3 loop spans 15 amino acids. Trimming removed 10 bases from V and 5 bases from J, with 21 bases in between. Looked up from germline, CDR1 is MDHEN and CDR2 is SYDVKM. CDR3 in DNA: TGTGCCACCGCGACCGACGGGGGGTTTTATCAGCCCCAGCATTTT. Protein: CATATDGGFYQPQHF.

Details on this clone: Other nucleotide sequences from this sample produce the same CDR3. The chain recombines TRBV7-9 with TRBJ2-7; D possibly corresponds to TRBD2 (5 bases). Trimming pared 1 base from V and 2 bases from J, leaving 9 bases between. Germline CDR1 reads SEHNR; CDR2 reads FQNEAQ (reference sequence). The CDR3 totals 14 residues. CDR3 loop: CASSLGSGTYEQYF. Here the CDR3 DNA reads TGTGCCAGCAGCTTAGGGAGCGGAACCTACGAGCAGTACTTC.

The chain has TRBV5-1 and TRBJ1-2; 7 bases agree with TRBD1. CDR1 and CDR2 from the germline V gene are SGHRS and YFSETQ. The CDR3 covers 13 residues. V shed 5 bases, J shed 4 bases, and the junction held 5 bases outside the gene matches. The chain's CDR3 is CASSMTGSYGYTF. The CDR3, as DNA: TGCGCCAGCAGTATGACAGGGTCCTATGGCTACACCTTC.

V is TRBV19 and J is TRBJ1-4, with D perhaps matching TRBD1 (5 bases). The CDR3 totals 15 residues. Trimming removed 4 bases from V and 7 bases from J, with 16 bases in between. CDR1 and CDR2 (germline): LNHDA, SQIVND (reference sequence). The CDR3: CASSTRAPQGEKLFF. The CDR3 DNA sequence: TGTGCCAGTAGTACCCGGGCCCCCCAGGGTGAAAAACTGTTTTTT.

The V call is TRBV19, the J call TRBJ1-1; the D is unclear. Looked up from germline, CDR1 is LNHDA and CDR2 is SQIVND (reference sequence). CDR3 length equals 13 residues. The V gene lost 8 bases and the J gene lost 1 base, with 11 bases spanning the gap. The CDR3 is CASGSGRNTEAFF. As DNA, the CDR3 is TGTGCCAGTGGGTCAGGTCGGAACACTGAAGCTTTCTTT.

This chain uses TRBV7-2 with TRBJ2-5; 8 nucleotides match TRBD2. The germline gives CDR1 SGHTA, CDR2 FQGNSA. The CDR3 covers 16 residues. The V gene end was trimmed by 3 bases and the J gene end by 2 bases; junction bases not matched to a gene: 8. The CDR3 loop is CASSFASSGPQETQYF. The CDR3 DNA is TGTGCCAGCAGCTTCGCCTCTAGCGGGCCACAAGAGACCCAGTACTTC. Full variable domain (rest looked up from reference TRBV7-2 and TRBJ2-5): GAGVSQSPSNKVTEKGKDVELRCDPISGHTALYWYRQSLGQGLEFLIYFQGNSAPDKSGLPSDRFSAERTGGSVSTLTIQRTQQEDSAVYLCASSFASSGPQETQYFGPGTRLLVL.

V usage is TRBV7-6 and J usage is TRBJ1-1; D gene ambiguous. The CDR3 consists of 13 residues. Germline loops: CDR1 SGHVS, CDR2 FNYEAQ. Trimming shortened V by 2 bases and J by 2 bases, and 6 bases separated the two germline ends. The CDR3 sequence: CASSLSANTEAFF. The DNA of the CDR3 is TGTGCCAGCAGCTTATCGGCAAACACTGAAGCTTTCTTT.

This sequence joins TRBV5-8 and TRBJ2-2; TRBD1 aligns across 7 bases. The germline CDR1 and CDR2 sequences are SGHTS and YDEGEE. This CDR3 is built from 15 residues. V shed 1 base and J 4 bases; nucleotides not matched to a gene: 4. CDR3: CASSLIDRATGELFF. CDR3 in DNA: TGTGCCAGCAGCTTGATCGACAGGGCCACCGGGGAGCTGTTTTTT.

This chain joins TRBV11-2 and TRBJ1-2, with D possibly being TRBD1 (5 bases). The CDR3 runs to 12 residues. Germline V gives CDR1 SGHAT, CDR2 FQNNGV. V shed 4 bases and J shed 8 bases, with 11 bases lying between them. Here the CDR3 reads CASSYGGVGYTF. DNA of the CDR3: TGTGCCAGCAGCTACGGGGGAGTCGGCTACACCTTC. The full variable domain, in which reference TRBV11-2 and TRBJ1-2 provide the parts outside the CDR3, is EAGVAQSPRYKIIEKRQSVAFWCNPISGHATLYWYQQILGQGPKLLIQFQNNGVVDDSQLPKDRFSAERLKGVDSTLKIQPAKLEDSAVYLCASSYGGVGYTFGSGTRLTVV.

V gene TRBV5-1 combines with J gene TRBJ2-5, with 7 nucleotides matching TRBD1. The CDR3 runs to 13 residues. CDR1 and CDR2 from the germline V gene are SGHRS and YFSETQ. V gave up 1 base and J gave up 7 bases; unmatched junction bases: 4. This chain's CDR3 is CASSLTGVGTQYF. As DNA, the CDR3 is TGCGCCAGCAGCTTGACAGGGGTCGGGACCCAGTACTTC.

The CDR3, as DNA: TGCGCCAGCAGCTTGAGGGAGACCCAGTACTTC. Residues: CASSLRETQYF. The J gene is TRBJ2-5, the V gene TRBV5-1, with D uncertain. Germline V gene lookup returns CDR1 SGHRS and CDR2 YFSETQ. This CDR3 contains 11 residues. V shed 1 base and J shed 5 bases, with 3 bases lying between them.

The chain joins TRBV27 to TRBJ1-1; 8 positions agree with TRBD1. V gave up 8 bases and J gave up 5 bases; unmatched junction bases: 10. Germline assignment: CDR1 MNHEY and CDR2 SMNVEV (reference sequence). The length of the CDR3 is 14 residues. CDR3 in DNA: TGTGCCAGCCTCAGGGACAGGCTGGCGACTGAAGCTTTCTTT. Protein product: CASLRDRLATEAFF.

This sequence joins TRBV18 and TRBJ2-1; D is perhaps TRBD1 (6 bases). V was cut by 4 bases and J by 5 bases, with 24 bases left in between. Per the germline V gene, CDR1 is KGHSH and CDR2 is LQKENI. The CDR3 is 18 amino acids. CDR3 DNA: TGTGCCAGCTCACGGGTTGGGCCGACAGGCGGATCCCACAATGAGCAGTTCTTC. Translated, it gives CASSRVGPTGGSHNEQFF.

The rearrangement joins TRBV28 to TRBJ2-3, with 7 positions matching TRBD2. The V segment lost 5 bases and the J segment 1 base; nucleotides outside the gene matches: 6. The length of the CDR3 is 15 residues. Per the germline V gene, CDR1 is MDHEN and CDR2 is SYDVKM. CDR3 sequence: CASSDQGLRTDTQYF. The CDR3 nucleotides read TGTGCCAGCAGTGACCAGGGACTACGCACAGATACGCAGTATTTT.

The chain combines TRBV7-3 with TRBJ2-1; D possibly corresponds to TRBD2 (5 bases). With 5 bases removed from V and 4 bases from J, the gap between germline ends came to 18 bases. The V gene's germline CDR1 is SGHTA and CDR2 FQGTGA. The CDR3 has 16 amino acids. The CDR3 spells CASSPDEGGRYNEQFF. The CDR3 coding sequence is TGTGCCAGCAGCCCCGACGAAGGAGGAAGGTACAATGAGCAGTTCTTC. Full variable domain (outside the CDR3, taken from reference TRBV7-3 and TRBJ2-1): GAGVSQTPSNKVTEKGKYVELRCDPISGHTALYWYRQSLGQGPEFLIYFQGTGAADDSGLPNDRFFAVRPEGSVSTLKIQRTERGDSAVYLCASSPDEGGRYNEQFFGPGTRLTVL.

This clone was recorded once. J is TRBJ2-2 and V is TRBV6-5; TRBD1 might be the D (5 bases). The V gene's germline CDR1 is MNHEY and CDR2 SVGAGI. This CDR3 has 14 residues. V was pared by 2 bases and J by 4 bases, with 8 bases between. The CDR3 sequence: CASSYHRGTGELFF. The CDR3 DNA sequence: TGTGCCAGCAGTTACCATAGGGGCACCGGGGAGCTGTTTTTT.

The V gene is TRBV5-1, the J gene TRBJ1-1; TRBD1 aligns across 8 bases. Trimming cost V 6 bases and J 4 bases; bases outside gene matches: 17. This CDR3 spans 17 amino acids. Per germline, CDR1 SGHRS and CDR2 YFSETQ. CDR3 loop: CASMLGQGAIDITEAFF. The CDR3 DNA reads as TGCGCCAGCATGCTTGGTCAGGGGGCGATTGATATCACTGAAGCTTTCTTT.